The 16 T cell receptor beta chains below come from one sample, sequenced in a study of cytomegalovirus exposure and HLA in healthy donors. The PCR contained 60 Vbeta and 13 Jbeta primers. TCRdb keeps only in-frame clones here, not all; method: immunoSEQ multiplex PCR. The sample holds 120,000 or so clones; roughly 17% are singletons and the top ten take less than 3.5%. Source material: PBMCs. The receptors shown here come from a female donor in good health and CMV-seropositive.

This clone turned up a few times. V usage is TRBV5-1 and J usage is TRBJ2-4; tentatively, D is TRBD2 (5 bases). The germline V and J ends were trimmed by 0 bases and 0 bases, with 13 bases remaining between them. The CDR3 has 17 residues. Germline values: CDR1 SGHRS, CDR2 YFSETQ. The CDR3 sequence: CASSLESVGLAKNIQYF. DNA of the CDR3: TGCGCCAGCAGCTTGGAATCGGTCGGACTAGCCAAAAACATTCAGTACTTC.

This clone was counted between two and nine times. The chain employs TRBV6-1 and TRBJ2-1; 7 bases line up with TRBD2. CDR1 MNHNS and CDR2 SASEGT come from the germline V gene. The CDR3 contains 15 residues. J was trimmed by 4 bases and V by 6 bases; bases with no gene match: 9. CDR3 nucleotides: TGTGCCAGCAGAAAACTAGCGAATGATTACAATGAGCAGTTCTTC. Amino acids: CASRKLANDYNEQFF.

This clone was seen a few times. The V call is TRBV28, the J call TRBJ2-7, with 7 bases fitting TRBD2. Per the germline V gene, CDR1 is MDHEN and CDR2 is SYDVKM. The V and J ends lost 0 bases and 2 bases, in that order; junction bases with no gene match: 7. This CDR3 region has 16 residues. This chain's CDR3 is CASSLWSGATTYEQYF. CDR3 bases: TGTGCCAGCAGTTTATGGAGCGGGGCTACAACCTACGAGCAGTACTTC.

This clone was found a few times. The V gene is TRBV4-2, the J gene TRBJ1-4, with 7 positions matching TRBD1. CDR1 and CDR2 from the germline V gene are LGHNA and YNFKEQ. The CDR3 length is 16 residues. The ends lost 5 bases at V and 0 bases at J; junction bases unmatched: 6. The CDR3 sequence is CASSDRGQATNEKLFF. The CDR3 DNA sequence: TGTGCCAGCAGCGACCGCGGACAGGCAACTAATGAAAAACTGTTTTTT.

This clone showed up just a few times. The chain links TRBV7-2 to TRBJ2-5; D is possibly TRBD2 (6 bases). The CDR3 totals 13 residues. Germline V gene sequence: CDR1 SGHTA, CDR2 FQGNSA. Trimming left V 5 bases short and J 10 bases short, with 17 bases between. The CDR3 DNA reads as TGTGCCAGCAGCGCCTCGATCGGGAGTGGCCAGTACTTC. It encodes CASSASIGSGQYF.

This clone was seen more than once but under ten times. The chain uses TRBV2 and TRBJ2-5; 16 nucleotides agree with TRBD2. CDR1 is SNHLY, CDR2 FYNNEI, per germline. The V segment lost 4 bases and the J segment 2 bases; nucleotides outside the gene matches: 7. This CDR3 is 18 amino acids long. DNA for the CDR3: TGTGCCAGCAGTGGAGGGACTAGCGGGAGGGCCGGGCAAGAGACCCAGTACTTC. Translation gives CASSGGTSGRAGQETQYF.

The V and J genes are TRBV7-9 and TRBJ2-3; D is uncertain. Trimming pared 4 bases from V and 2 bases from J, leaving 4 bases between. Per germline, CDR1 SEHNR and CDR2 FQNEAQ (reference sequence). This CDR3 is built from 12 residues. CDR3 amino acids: CASSSNTDTQYF. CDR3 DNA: TGTGCCAGCAGCTCAAACACAGATACGCAGTATTTT.

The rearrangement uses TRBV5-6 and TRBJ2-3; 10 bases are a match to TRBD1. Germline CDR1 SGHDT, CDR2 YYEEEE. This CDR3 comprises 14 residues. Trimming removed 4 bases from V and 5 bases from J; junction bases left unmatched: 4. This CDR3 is CASSNGQGEDTQYF. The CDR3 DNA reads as TGTGCCAGCAGCAATGGACAGGGGGAAGATACGCAGTATTTT.

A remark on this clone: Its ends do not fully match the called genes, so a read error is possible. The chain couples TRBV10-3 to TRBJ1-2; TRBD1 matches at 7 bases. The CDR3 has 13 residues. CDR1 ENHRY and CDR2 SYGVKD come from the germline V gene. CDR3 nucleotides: TGTGCCATTTCCACAGGGGAGGTATATGGCTACACTTTC. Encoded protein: CAISTGEVYGYTF.

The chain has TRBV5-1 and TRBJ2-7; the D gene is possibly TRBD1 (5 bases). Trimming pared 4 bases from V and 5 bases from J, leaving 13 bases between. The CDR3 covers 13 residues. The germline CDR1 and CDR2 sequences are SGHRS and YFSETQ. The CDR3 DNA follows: TGCGCCAGCAGCCTCCAGGGTGGCGACGAGCAGTACTTC. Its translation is CASSLQGGDEQYF. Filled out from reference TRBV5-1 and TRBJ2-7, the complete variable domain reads KAGVTQTPRYLIKTRGQQVTLSCSPISGHRSVSWYQQTPGQGLQFLFEYFSETQRNKGNFPGRFSGRQFSNSRSEMNVSTLELGDSALYLCASSLQGGDEQYFGPGTRLTVT.

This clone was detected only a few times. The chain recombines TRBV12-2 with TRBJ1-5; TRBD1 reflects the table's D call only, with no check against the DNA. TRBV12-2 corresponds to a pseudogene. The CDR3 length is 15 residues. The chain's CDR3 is CASRPTGGEGQPQHF. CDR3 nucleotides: TGTGCAAGTCGCCCTACAGGGGGCGAGGGTCAGCCCCAGCATTTT.

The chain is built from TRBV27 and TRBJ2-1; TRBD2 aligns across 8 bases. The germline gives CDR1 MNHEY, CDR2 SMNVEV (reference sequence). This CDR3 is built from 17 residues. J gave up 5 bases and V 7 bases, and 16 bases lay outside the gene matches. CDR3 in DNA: TGTGCCAGCATGCTGACCAGCGGGAGTTCGGGCGACAATGAGCAGTTCTTC. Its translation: CASMLTSGSSGDNEQFF.

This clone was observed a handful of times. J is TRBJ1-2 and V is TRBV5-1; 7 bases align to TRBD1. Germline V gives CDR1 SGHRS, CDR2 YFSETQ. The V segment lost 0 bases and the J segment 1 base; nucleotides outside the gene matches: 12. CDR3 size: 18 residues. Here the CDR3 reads CASSLVGQVAGNNYGYTF. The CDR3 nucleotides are TGCGCCAGCAGCTTGGTCGGACAGGTTGCGGGAAATAACTATGGCTACACCTTC. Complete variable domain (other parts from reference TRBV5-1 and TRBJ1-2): KAGVTQTPRYLIKTRGQQVTLSCSPISGHRSVSWYQQTPGQGLQFLFEYFSETQRNKGNFPGRFSGRQFSNSRSEMNVSTLELGDSALYLCASSLVGQVAGNNYGYTFGSGTRLTVV.

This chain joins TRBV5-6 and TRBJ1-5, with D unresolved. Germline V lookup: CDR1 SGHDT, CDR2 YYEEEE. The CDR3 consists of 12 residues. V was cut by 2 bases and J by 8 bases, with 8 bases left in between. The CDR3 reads CASSFREKPQHF. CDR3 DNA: TGTGCCAGCAGCTTCCGGGAGAAGCCCCAGCATTTT.

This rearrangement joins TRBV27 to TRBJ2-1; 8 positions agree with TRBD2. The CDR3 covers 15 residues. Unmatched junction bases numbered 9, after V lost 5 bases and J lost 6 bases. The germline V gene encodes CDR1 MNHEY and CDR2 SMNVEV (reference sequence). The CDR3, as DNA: TGTGCCAGCAGTCCGGGACTAGGGTGGAGCAATGAGCAGTTCTTC. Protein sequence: CASSPGLGWSNEQFF.

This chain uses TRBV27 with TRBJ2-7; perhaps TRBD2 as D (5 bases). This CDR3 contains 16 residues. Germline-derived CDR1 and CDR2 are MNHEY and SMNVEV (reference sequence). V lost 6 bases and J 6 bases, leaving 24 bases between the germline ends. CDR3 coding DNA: TGTGCCAGCAGGGAGGCAAGGGCGCCGGGTACGGTCGAGCAGTACTTC. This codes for CASREARAPGTVEQYF.